This passage covers 18 T cell receptor beta chains from one sample sequenced in a study of T cell changes during pregnancy in multiple sclerosis. Profiling relied on immunoSEQ multiplex PCR, and the TCRdb table lists in-frame clones only, not all of them. The profile shows 100,000 to 110,000 clones, approximately 90% of them singletons. The sequencing used peripheral blood, collected after pregnancy. The receptor source for this set is a female donor with multiple sclerosis, enrolled in a pregnancy study.

V is TRBV5-1 and J is TRBJ2-3, with 9 bases fitting TRBD1. The CDR3 spans 19 residues. CDR1 and CDR2 (germline): SGHRS, YFSETQ. The V gene end was trimmed by 4 bases and the J gene end by 1 base; junction bases not matched to a gene: 16. CDR3 in amino acids: CASSPGGQGLPRGTDTQYF. The CDR3 DNA reads as TGCGCCAGCAGCCCAGGGGGACAGGGATTACCCCGTGGCACAGATACGCAGTATTTT.

The CDR3, as DNA: TGTGCCAGCAGCCCACACCGGGACTACAACAATGAGCAGTTCTTC. Amino acids: CASSPHRDYNNEQFF. The J gene is TRBJ2-1, the V gene TRBV5-5; 7 bases fit TRBD2. Germline trimming cut 4 bases from V and 5 bases from J; bases unmatched to any gene: 9. There are 15 residues in the CDR3. Germline V CDR1 and CDR2: SGHKS, YYEKEE (reference sequence).

The V and J genes are TRBV28 and TRBJ1-5, with unresolved D. This CDR3 region has 12 residues. Germline CDR1 reads MDHEN; CDR2 reads SYDVKM. V shed 5 bases and J shed 6 bases, with 8 bases lying between them. Written as DNA, the CDR3 is TGTGCCAGCAGTCTTCGGGGTCAGCCCCAGCATTTT. This codes for CASSLRGQPQHF.

This clone was counted once. The V gene is TRBV6-1, the J gene TRBJ2-3, with TRBD2 identical over 13 bases. Germline CDR1 is MNHNS and CDR2 is SASEGT. The CDR3 runs 15 residues. J was trimmed by 2 bases and V by 9 bases; bases with no gene match: 5. In DNA form, the CDR3 reads TGTGCCAGTACGGGACTAGCGGGATCCACAGATACGCAGTATTTT. Its protein product is CASTGLAGSTDTQYF.

The chain joins TRBV28 to TRBJ2-1, with 9 bases fitting TRBD2. This CDR3 is built from 14 residues. V dropped 4 bases and J dropped 6; count of bases not matched to a gene: 4. Germline CDR1 reads MDHEN; CDR2 reads SYDVKM. In DNA, the CDR3 is TGTGCCAGCAGTTCACCGGGACTAGCCAATGAGCAGTTCTTC. Its protein is CASSSPGLANEQFF.

The rearrangement links TRBV18 to TRBJ1-6, with unresolved D. The V gene's germline CDR1 is KGHSH and CDR2 LQKENI. The ends were cut back, 3 bases at V and 6 bases at J, with 9 bases in the middle. This CDR3 contains 14 residues. Here the CDR3 DNA reads TGTGCCAGCTCACCGCTGGGCCCTAATTCACCCCTCCACTTT. Protein: CASSPLGPNSPLHF.

This chain uses TRBV9 with TRBJ2-7, with 8 nucleotides matching TRBD1. There are 14 residues in the CDR3. Germline CDR1 is SGDLS and CDR2 is YYNGEE. With V trimmed by 5 bases and J by 3 bases, 7 bases remained unmatched. This CDR3 is CASSQTGTGYEQYF. In DNA form, the CDR3 reads TGTGCCAGCAGTCAAACCGGGACAGGCTACGAGCAGTACTTC.

A note on this clone: The junction and the germline gene differ at one end; a read error may be behind it. This chain joins TRBV7-7 and TRBJ2-3, with D possibly being TRBD1 (6 bases). The CDR3 totals 13 residues. Germline V lookup: CDR1 SSHAT, CDR2 FNYEAQ (reference sequence). CDR3 sequence: CASSLGAADTQYF. Written as DNA, the CDR3 is TGTGCTAGCAGCCTGGGGGCGGCAGATACGCAGTATTTT. The full variable domain, its missing parts supplied by reference TRBV7-7 and TRBJ2-3, is GAGVSQSPRYKVTKRGQDVTLRCDPISSHATLYWYQQALGQGPEFLTYFNYEAQPDKSGLPSDRFSAERPEGSISTLTIQRTEQRDSAMYRCASSLGAADTQYFGPGTRLTVL.

The CDR3 sequence: CASSILAARVDTQYF. The CDR3 region has the DNA TGTGCCAGTAGCATACTAGCCGCACGAGTAGATACGCAGTATTTT. The chain has TRBV19 and TRBJ2-3; D is perhaps TRBD2 (6 bases). Trimming removed 6 bases from V and 5 bases from J, with 18 bases in between. The CDR3 length is 15 residues. Germline values: CDR1 LNHDA, CDR2 SQIVND (reference sequence).

The gene calls are TRBV18 and TRBJ1-2, with TRBD1 identical over 8 bases. CDR1 is KGHSH, CDR2 LQKENI, per germline. V lost 6 bases, J lost 6 bases, and 6 bases stayed unmatched. CDR3 length equals 13 residues. The CDR3 bases are TGTGCCAGCTCTCAGGACAGGGTAGATGGCTACACCTTC. Its translation: CASSQDRVDGYTF.

The chain has TRBV7-9 and TRBJ2-2; weak D call: TRBD1 (5 bases). V lost 5 bases, J lost 0 bases, and 7 bases lay in between. The V gene's germline CDR1 is SEHNR and CDR2 FQNEAQ (reference sequence). The length of the CDR3 is 14 residues. CDR3 nucleotide sequence: TGTGCCAGCAGCCCGGACACGAACACCGGGGAGCTGTTTTTT. Residues: CASSPDTNTGELFF. The variable domain in full, completed from reference TRBV7-9 and TRBJ2-2, reads DTGVSQNPRHKITKRGQNVTFRCDPISEHNRLYWYRQTLGQGPEFLTYFQNEAQLEKSRLLSDRFSAERPKGSFSTLEIQRTEQGDSAMYLCASSPDTNTGELFFGEGSRLTVL.

V is TRBV4-3 and J is TRBJ2-4; unclear D gene. CDR3 length: 14 residues. Germline V gene data show CDR1 as LGHNA and CDR2 as YSLEER. The V end lost 1 base, the J end lost 2 bases, and 6 bases lay between the germline ends. In DNA, the CDR3 is TGCGCCAGCAGCCAAGTGTCCACCAAAAACATTCAGTACTTC. Its protein is CASSQVSTKNIQYF.

The chain links TRBV2 to TRBJ2-3, with 7 bases lining up with TRBD2. Germline loops: CDR1 SNHLY, CDR2 FYNNEI. Trimming cost V 1 base and J 5 bases; bases outside gene matches: 6. The CDR3 consists of 15 residues. The CDR3 reads CASSEVGRAGDTQYF. CDR3 DNA sequence: TGTGCCAGCAGTGAAGTGGGGAGGGCCGGAGATACGCAGTATTTT.

This chain uses TRBV28 with TRBJ2-7; 10 bases match TRBD1. Unmatched junction bases numbered 10, after V lost 5 bases and J lost 6 bases. There are 15 residues in the CDR3. The germline gives CDR1 MDHEN, CDR2 SYDVKM. This CDR3 reads CASSVPGQGTGEQYF. The CDR3 DNA sequence: TGTGCCAGCAGTGTTCCGGGACAGGGGACCGGCGAGCAGTACTTC.

The rearrangement uses TRBV6-1 and TRBJ1-5; no clear D gene. The CDR3 is 13 amino acids. CDR1 and CDR2 (germline): MNHNS, SASEGT. V lost 2 bases and J 2 bases, leaving 4 bases between the germline ends. DNA of the CDR3: TGTGCCAGCAGTGAAACGGGCAATCAGCCCCAGCATTTT. Protein product: CASSETGNQPQHF.

In its sample, this clone was seen once. The V gene is TRBV28, the J gene TRBJ2-7; D is possibly TRBD2 (5 bases). V shed 2 bases and J shed 6 bases, with 11 bases lying between them. The CDR3 is made up of 13 amino acids. Germline CDR1 and CDR2: MDHEN and SYDVKM. CDR3 in DNA: TGTGCCAGCAGTTTAGCGGGTGGGTCCGAGCAGTACTTC. This codes for CASSLAGGSEQYF. Full variable domain (rest looked up from reference TRBV28 and TRBJ2-7): DVKVTQSSRYLVKRTGEKVFLECVQDMDHENMFWYRQDPGLGLRLIYFSYDVKMKEKGDIPEGYSVSREKKERFSLILESASTNQTSMYLCASSLAGGSEQYFGPGTRLTVT.

This chain uses TRBV28 with TRBJ1-2; 7 nucleotides line up with TRBD1. This CDR3 comprises 15 residues. After removal of 6 bases from V and 0 bases from J, the junction contained 7 bases not matched to a gene. In germline, CDR1 is MDHEN, CDR2 SYDVKM. This CDR3 reads CASSSTGVANYGYTF. CDR3 nucleotides: TGTGCCAGCAGCTCAACAGGGGTAGCTAACTATGGCTACACCTTC.

Written as DNA, the CDR3 is TGTGCCACCAGCCCAGGGGGTAACGGCAATCAGCCCCAGCATTTT. Its protein is CATSPGGNGNQPQHF. The chain combines TRBV15 with TRBJ1-5; TRBD1 matches 7 bases. Trimming cost V 5 bases and J 2 bases; bases outside gene matches: 6. CDR3 length equals 15 residues. Germline loops: CDR1 LNHNV, CDR2 YYDKDF (reference sequence).